These T cell receptor beta chains were read from a single sample in a study of control samples from healthy donors and cancer patients. The data were produced by immunoSEQ multiplex PCR, yet TCRdb's version contains in-frame clones alone and is incomplete. The table shows about 98,000 clones, with 79% occurring only once. The sample consisted of blood. All receptors come from a woman under 40 in good health. The CDR3 runs from the conserved cysteine through the conserved F or W. The D gene is left open where the match is weak. Expanded clones are given a class, and other clones once, few, many or no size at all.

TGTGCCACCAGTGCCCGGGGGGGGTACACAGATACGCAGTATTTT CATSARGGYTDTQYF 15 TRBD2 TRBJ2-3 . TRBV24-1
TGTGCCAGCAGTGACTCGACTAGCGGGGGGGGCACAGATACGCAGTATTTT CASSDSTSGGGTDTQYF 17 TRBD2 TRBJ2-3 few TRBV6-4
TGCAGCGTTGGTCAGGGTGGGGGAAAAGAGACCCAGTACTTC CSVGQGGGKETQYF 14 . TRBJ2-5 . TRBV29-1
TGTGCCAGTAGTATAGCCTCGGGGAGGAACTATGGCTACACCTTC CASSIASGRNYGYTF 15 . TRBJ1-2 once TRBV19
TGTGCCTGGAGTCCGCAGGACCCCTCGGGGGCTGAAGCTTTCTTT CAWSPQDPSGAEAFF 15 . TRBJ1-1 . TRBV30
TGTGCCAGCAGCGTGTCGCTAGCGGGGGTGCAGACCCAGTACTTC CASSVSLAGVQTQYF 15 TRBD2 TRBJ2-5 . TRBV7-2
TGTGCCAGCAGGGGACAGATGAATGAAAAACTGTTTTTT CASRGQMNEKLFF 13 TRBD1 TRBJ1-4 many TRBV7-8
TGCAGCGGTCGGACAGTCCACGAGCAGTACTTC CSGRTVHEQYF 11 . TRBJ2-7 once TRBV29-1
TGCAGCGTTGATCCCCAAGGGAGTGGAAACACCATATATTTT CSVDPQGSGNTIYF 14 . TRBJ1-3 . TRBV29-1
TGTGCCAGCAGTTACGGGACATTCCCCACCGGGGAGCTGTTTTTT CASSYGTFPTGELFF 15 . TRBJ2-2 few TRBV6-6
TGCGCCAGCAGGGAGGGGACAGGGAGGCGAGAGACCCAGTACTTC CASREGTGRRETQYF 15 TRBD1 TRBJ2-5 once TRBV10-2
TGTGCCAGCAGCTTATCGCGAACAGGGGCGGGGGAGACCCAGTACTTC CASSLSRTGAGETQYF 16 . TRBJ2-5 . TRBV7-2
TGTGCCACCAACAGGGGGGGCAGGGGCACTGAAGCTTTCTTT CATNRGGRGTEAFF 14 TRBD1 TRBJ1-1 few TRBV19
TGTGCCAGCAGAGGACAGGGGTACGAGCAGTACTTC CASRGQGYEQYF 12 TRBD1 TRBJ2-7 . TRBV12-3/TRBV12-4
TGTGCCACCAGCATTAGCGGGGGGGGCTACGAGCAGTACTTC CATSISGGGYEQYF 14 TRBD2 TRBJ2-7 once TRBV15
TGCGCCAGCAGCCAAGATAGTCGGCCTAATTCACCCCTCCACTTT CASSQDSRPNSPLHF 15 . TRBJ1-6 . TRBV4-3
TGTGCCAGCAGCTTCGGAGGGAACACTGAAGCTTTCTTT CASSFGGNTEAFF 13 . TRBJ1-1 . TRBV5-6
TGTGCCAGCAGTTTGGGGGGAGCGGGCTACACCTTC CASSLGGAGYTF 12 . TRBJ1-2 . TRBV12-3/TRBV12-4
TGTGCCACCAGTTACTACGAGCAGTACTTC CATSYYEQYF 10 . TRBJ2-7 . TRBV24-1
TGTGCCAGCAGTTTTGGGACGTACAGGGGGCACTACCAAGAGACCCAGTACTTC CASSFGTYRGHYQETQYF 18 TRBD1 TRBJ2-5 . TRBV6-2/TRBV6-3
TGTGCCAGCAGCACGGGAGCAGGCAAAAAACTGTTTTTT CASSTGAGKKLFF 13 . TRBJ1-4 . TRBV7-9
TGCGCCAGCAGCCATACAGGGGGGTCGAACACTGAAGCTTTCTTT CASSHTGGSNTEAFF 15 TRBD1 TRBJ1-1 . TRBV4-1
TGTGCCAGCAGAAACGGGGGGGCCAATGAGCAGTTCTTC CASRNGGANEQFF 13 TRBD2 TRBJ2-1 . TRBV7-2
TGTGCCAGCAGCCAAGGGAGGGCCGCCGGCACAGATACGCAGTATTTT CASSQGRAAGTDTQYF 16 . TRBJ2-3 . TRBV3-1/TRBV3-2
TGTGCCAGCAGAGCTATGGGGGGCAGAACTGGGGCCAACGTCCTGACTTTC CASRAMGGRTGANVLTF 17 . TRBJ2-6 . TRBV14
TGTGCCAGCAGCCCATACGGCATCCATGAAAAACTGTTTTTT CASSPYGIHEKLFF 14 . TRBJ1-4 once TRBV7-8
TGTGCCAGCAGCGGCCCCGGGTCTAACTATGGCTACACCTTC CASSGPGSNYGYTF 14 . TRBJ1-2 few TRBV9
TGTGCCTGGAGTGTCGGCGTCTATAGCAATCAGCCCCAGCATTTT CAWSVGVYSNQPQHF 15 . TRBJ1-5 . TRBV30
TGTGCCATCAGTGAAAGGGGCCGCGTACGAACGACAGATACGCAGTATTTT CAISERGRVRTTDTQYF 17 . TRBJ2-3 . TRBV10-3
TGTGCCAGCAGTTACTCGGGGGGACGGGAAGCTTTCTTT CASSYSGGREAFF 13 . TRBJ1-1 . TRBV6-5
TGTGCCAGCAGCCAAGCCTCAGGGGGGGGGCTCGGTGAGCAGTTCTTC CASSQASGGGLGEQFF 16 . TRBJ2-1 . TRBV4-2
TGTGCCTGGAGTGGGGCAGGGGGGCTTTTGGGGCAGCCCCAGCATTTT CAWSGAGGLLGQPQHF 16 TRBD1 TRBJ1-5 . TRBV30
TGTGCCAGCAGCGCAACGGGACTAAACACAGATACGCAGTATTTT CASSATGLNTDTQYF 15 TRBD2 TRBJ2-3 . TRBV9
TGTGCCAGCAGTTACTCGACACTAAACACCGGGGAGCTGTTTTTT CASSYSTLNTGELFF 15 . TRBJ2-2 . TRBV6-2/TRBV6-3
TGTGCCAGCAGCCAACGGGTTTCCGAGCAGTACTTC CASSQRVSEQYF 12 . TRBJ2-7 . TRBV3-1/TRBV3-2
TGTGCCAGCAGCTTAGTTGCGGGAGAGGAGCAGTACTTC CASSLVAGEEQYF 13 TRBD2 TRBJ2-7 . TRBV7-6
TGTGCCAGCAGCTTAGTACAGGGGGCATACTATGGCTACACCTTC CASSLVQGAYYGYTF 15 TRBD1 TRBJ1-2 . TRBV7-9
TGTGCCAGTAAAGGTAGTGGGGTGGGGTTGGCGAACACTGAAGCTTTCTTT CASKGSGVGLANTEAFF 17 . TRBJ1-1 . TRBV19
TGCGCCAGCAGCCTCCTGGGGGGGACCGGGGTTGATGGCTACACCTTC CASSLLGGTGVDGYTF 16 . TRBJ1-2 . TRBV5-1
TGTGCCAGCAGCCAAGAAAGGCTAGCGGGGGGGCCGCGTGGCAATGAGCAGTTCTTC CASSQERLAGGPRGNEQFF 19 TRBD2 TRBJ2-1 few TRBV4-2